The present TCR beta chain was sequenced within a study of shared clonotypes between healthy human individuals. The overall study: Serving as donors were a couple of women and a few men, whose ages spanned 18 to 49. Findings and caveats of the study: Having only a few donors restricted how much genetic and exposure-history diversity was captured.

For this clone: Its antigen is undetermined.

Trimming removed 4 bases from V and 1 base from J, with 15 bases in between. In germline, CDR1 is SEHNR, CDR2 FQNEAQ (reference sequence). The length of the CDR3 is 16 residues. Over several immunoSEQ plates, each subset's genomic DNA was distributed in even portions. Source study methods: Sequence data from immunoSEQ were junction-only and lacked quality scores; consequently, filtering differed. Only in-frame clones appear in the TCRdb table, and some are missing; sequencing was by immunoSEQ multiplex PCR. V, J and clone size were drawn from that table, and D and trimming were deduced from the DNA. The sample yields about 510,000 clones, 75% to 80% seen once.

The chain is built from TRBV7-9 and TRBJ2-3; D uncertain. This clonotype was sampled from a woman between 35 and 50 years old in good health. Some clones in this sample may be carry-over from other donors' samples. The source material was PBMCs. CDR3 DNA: TGTGCCAGCAGCTCGCCGCCCAGAGCCCGCACAGATACGCAGTATTTT. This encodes CASSSPPRARTDTQYF.